These 23 T cell receptor beta chains were all obtained from the same sample, sequenced in a study of blood T cells in healthy people across ages. PCR was performed a second time for 7 to 11 cycles using a sample-barcoded 5' primer and a J-beta primer mix. From the 5' RACE reads, TCRdb called clonotypes with MiXCR, one entry per CDR3 protein. The sample includes some 800,000 distinct CDR3 sequences, around 43% of them seen just once. Sample: blood. Receptors were obtained from a man aged 55 to 69 in good health.

This clonotype was counted many times. V usage is TRBV20-1 and J usage is TRBJ1-6; D not resolved. This CDR3 has 15 residues. The germline V and J ends were trimmed by 6 bases and 8 bases, with 20 bases remaining between them. Germline V CDR1 and CDR2: DFQATT, SNEGSKA (reference sequence). The CDR3 coding sequence is TGCAGTGCCAAGCCACCGGGCCCCATAGATTCACCCCTCCACTTT. Translated, it gives CSAKPPGPIDSPLHF.

This clonotype has ten or more counts. CDR3: CASNEAQGLEQYF. Written as DNA, the CDR3 is TGTGCCAGCAACGAGGCACAGGGACTTGAGCAGTACTTC. The V and J genes are TRBV7-8 and TRBJ2-7; D possibly uses TRBD1 or TRBD2 (6 bases each). V lost 7 bases to trimming and J lost 7 bases, with 17 bases between them. From germline, CDR1 is SGHVS and CDR2 FQNEAQ. The CDR3 consists of 13 residues.

The CDR3 spells CATSRVGGGNQPQHF. CDR3 DNA sequence: TGTGCCACCAGCAGAGTAGGGGGTGGAAATCAGCCCCAGCATTTT. V is TRBV15 and J is TRBJ1-5; possible D gene TRBD1, 6 bases. This CDR3 is built from 15 residues. Trimming left V 1 base short and J 4 bases short, with 11 bases between. In germline, CDR1 is LNHNV, CDR2 YYDKDF (reference sequence).

This clonotype was counted a few times. The chain couples TRBV6-5 to TRBJ2-6; D possibly corresponds to TRBD2 (5 bases). Trimming removed 2 bases from V and 12 bases from J, with 8 bases in between. This CDR3 contains 12 residues. Germline lookup yields CDR1 MNHEY and CDR2 SVGAGI. CDR3: CASSYGGGVLTF. CDR3 DNA: TGTGCCAGCAGTTACGGAGGCGGCGTCCTGACTTTC.

The chain recombines TRBV7-9 with TRBJ2-1; TRBD2 agrees at 9 bases. With 7 bases clipped from V and 0 bases from J, the junction kept 7 bases outside the gene matches. CDR1 and CDR2 (germline): SEHNR, FQNEAQ (reference sequence). This CDR3 has 16 residues. In nucleotides, the CDR3 is TGTGCCAGCACCGTTAGCGGGGGATTCTCCTACAATGAGCAGTTCTTC. Translating gives CASTVSGGFSYNEQFF. The variable domain in full, with the rest retrieved from reference TRBV7-9 and TRBJ2-1, is DTGVSQNPRHKITKRGQNVTFRCDPISEHNRLYWYRQTLGQGPEFLTYFQNEAQLEKSRLLSDRFSAERPKGSFSTLEIQRTEQGDSAMYLCASTVSGGFSYNEQFFGPGTRLTVL.

A few counts support this clonotype. This chain joins TRBV6-1 and TRBJ1-1; perhaps TRBD1 as D (5 bases). The CDR3 consists of 15 residues. Germline V gene lookup returns CDR1 MNHNS and CDR2 SASEGT. Trimming stripped 4 bases from V and 0 bases from J, with 12 bases between. The DNA for the CDR3 is TGTGCCAGCAGTGGAACATTACAGGTGAACACTGAAGCTTTCTTT. It is translated as CASSGTLQVNTEAFF.

Concerning this clonotype: Given a much more abundant clone one base away, this may be a read error. V and J are TRBV7-9 and TRBJ2-7; TRBD2 is a possible D gene (7 bases). This CDR3 spans 16 amino acids. The V gene lost 2 bases and the J gene lost 7 bases, with 21 bases spanning the gap. CDR1 is SEHNR, CDR2 FQNEAQ, per germline (reference sequence). CDR3 DNA: TGTGCCAGCAGCTTATCGGGGGGACAAAGGGACAATGAGCAGTACTTC. Translating it yields CASSLSGGQRDNEQYF.

Regarding this clonotype: Sequence at one end of the junction differs from germline and may be a read error. The CDR3 DNA follows: TGTACCAGCGGCCCTGGGGGCAGGGAGACCCAGTACTTC. Its translation is CTSGPGGRETQYF. This chain connects TRBV27 to TRBJ2-5, with D perhaps matching TRBD1 (6 bases). The CDR3 has 13 amino acids. Germline V gene sequence: CDR1 MNHEY, CDR2 SMNVEV (reference sequence).

The genes are TRBV6-6 and TRBJ2-1; 11 positions agree with TRBD1. The CDR3 loop spans 16 amino acids. V dropped 5 bases and J dropped 6; count of bases not matched to a gene: 9. The germline V gene encodes CDR1 MNHNY and CDR2 SVGAGI (reference sequence). In nucleotides, the CDR3 is TGTGCCAGCAGTCATCCAGGACAGGGGGCGGGCAATGAGCAGTTCTTC. Residues: CASSHPGQGAGNEQFF.

This CDR3 is CASSQERGSSYEQYF. In DNA form, the CDR3 reads TGTGCCAGCAGCCAGGAGCGGGGGTCTTCCTACGAGCAGTACTTC. The chain uses TRBV3-1 and TRBJ2-7, with 8 nucleotides matching TRBD2. CDR3 length: 15 amino acids. Losses at the gene ends were 3 bases for V and 1 base for J; bases not matched to a gene: 5. CDR1 is LGHDT, CDR2 YNNKEL, per germline (reference sequence).

The V gene is TRBV12-3 or TRBV12-4, the J gene TRBJ2-7, with D possibly being TRBD1 (6 bases). The CDR3 extends over 14 amino acids. V was clipped by 6 bases and J by 0 bases, with 12 bases between them. The CDR3 region is CASSRDTGSYEQYF. CDR3 nucleotides: TGTGCCAGCAGCCGGGACACCGGCTCCTACGAGCAGTACTTC.

This clonotype has just a few counts. The CDR3 bases are TGTGCCAGCAGCCTGGGACACATCCTGGACACAGATACGCAGTATTTT. This translates into CASSLGHILDTDTQYF. This sequence joins TRBV7-9 and TRBJ2-3; possible D gene TRBD1, 6 bases. The CDR3 sequence is 16 residues long. CDR1 is SEHNR, CDR2 FQNEAQ, per germline (reference sequence). V gave up 5 bases and J gave up 2 bases, with 17 bases separating them.

The sample holds a few counts of this clonotype. V gene TRBV11-2 combines with J gene TRBJ2-4; TRBD2 might be the D (7 bases). V lost 0 bases and J 7 bases, leaving 19 bases between the germline ends. Germline loops: CDR1 SGHAT, CDR2 FQNNGV. This CDR3 is 17 amino acids long. The DNA for the CDR3 is TGTGCCAGCAGCTTAGAGGGGGGGGCCCCGGGGCAGAACATTCAGTACTTC. It translates to CASSLEGGAPGQNIQYF.

The chain has TRBV3-1 and TRBJ1-1, with TRBD1 matching 7 bases. This CDR3 has 12 amino acids. V shed 4 bases, J shed 11 bases, and the junction held 7 bases outside the gene matches. Germline V gene sequence: CDR1 LGHDT, CDR2 YNNKEL (reference sequence). CDR3 sequence: CASSPSDRVAFF. As DNA, the CDR3 is TGTGCCAGCAGCCCCTCCGACAGGGTTGCTTTCTTT.

The chain combines TRBV9 with TRBJ2-7; 9 bases agree with TRBD1. This CDR3 has 14 amino acids. From germline, CDR1 is SGDLS and CDR2 YYNGEE. The trim removed 4 bases at V and 5 bases at J, leaving 7 bases unmatched. CDR3: CASSSGTGTNEQYF. As DNA, the CDR3 is TGTGCCAGCAGCTCCGGGACAGGGACTAACGAGCAGTACTTC. The full variable domain, completed using reference TRBV9 and TRBJ2-7, is DSGVTQTPKHLITATGQRVTLRCSPRSGDLSVYWYQQSLDQGLQFLIQYYNGEERAKGNILERFSAQQFPDLHSELNLSSLELGDSALYFCASSSGTGTNEQYFGPGTRLTVT.

The chain combines TRBV4-1 with TRBJ1-2; tentative D call: TRBD1 (6 bases). Germline-derived CDR1 and CDR2 are MGHRA and YSYEKL. The CDR3 length is 15 residues. Trimming removed 4 bases at V and 4 bases at J, with 16 bases between. CDR3 DNA sequence: TGCGCCAGCAGCCTGCAAGGACAGCCACGCTATGGCTACACCTTC. It codes for CASSLQGQPRYGYTF.

The chain combines TRBV18 with TRBJ2-7; 11 bases line up with TRBD2. The CDR3 spans 16 residues. Trimming removed 0 bases from V and 4 bases from J; junction bases left unmatched: 5. The germline V gene encodes CDR1 KGHSH and CDR2 LQKENI. The CDR3 sequence is CASSPPTLAGGYEQYF. As DNA, the CDR3 is TGTGCCAGCTCACCACCGACCCTAGCGGGGGGTTACGAGCAGTACTTC.

The chain carries TRBV20-1 and TRBJ2-3; 7 nucleotides agree with TRBD1. This CDR3 spans 13 amino acids. Trimming took 3 bases from V and 3 from J; bases not matched to a gene: 3. Looked up from germline, CDR1 is DFQATT and CDR2 is SNEGSKA (reference sequence). The CDR3 here is CSASVQGTDTQYF. The DNA of the CDR3 is TGCAGTGCTAGTGTACAGGGGACAGATACGCAGTATTTT.

This clonotype was picked up a small number of times. The chain links TRBV6-6 to TRBJ1-2; 10 nucleotides line up with TRBD1. Germline V gene lookup returns CDR1 MNHNY and CDR2 SVGAGI (reference sequence). V gave up 8 bases and J gave up 7 bases; unmatched junction bases: 13. CDR3 length: 15 residues. The DNA of the CDR3 is TGTGCCAGCGAAGCACGACAGGGGGCAAATGGTGGCTACACCTTC. Amino acid sequence: CASEARQGANGGYTF.

The chain couples TRBV7-9 to TRBJ2-7, with D possibly TRBD2 on 5 matching bases. Germline V gene data show CDR1 as SEHNR and CDR2 as FQNEAQ (reference sequence). Trimming stripped 5 bases from V and 5 bases from J, with 25 bases between. The length of the CDR3 is 17 residues. CDR3 DNA sequence: TGTGCCAGCAGCCCATACAGAGGAGGTTCGGCTGAGGACGAGCAGTACTTC. It codes for CASSPYRGGSAEDEQYF.

This chain uses TRBV20-1 with TRBJ2-3; D uncertain. The CDR3 consists of 15 residues. Trimming removed 1 base at V and 1 base at J, with 12 bases between. In germline, CDR1 is DFQATT, CDR2 SNEGSKA (reference sequence). The CDR3 loop is CSARVPNTRTDTQYF. The DNA of the CDR3 is TGCAGTGCTAGAGTTCCAAACACACGCACAGATACGCAGTATTTT.

This clonotype was recorded a few times. The V and J genes are TRBV5-1 and TRBJ2-5; perhaps TRBD1 as D (7 bases). Germline lookup yields CDR1 SGHRS and CDR2 YFSETQ. V was shortened by 4 bases and J by 5 bases, with 18 bases between the two germline ends. This CDR3 is built from 15 residues. The CDR3 loop reads CASSAGQPRQETQYF. The CDR3, as DNA: TGCGCCAGCAGCGCGGGACAGCCACGTCAGGAGACCCAGTACTTC.

This clonotype was seen once. V is TRBV7-2 and J is TRBJ2-6, with no clear D. CDR3 length: 17 residues. V lost 5 bases and J 4 bases, leaving 18 bases between the germline ends. The germline CDR1 and CDR2 sequences are SGHTA and FQGNSA. In nucleotides, the CDR3 is TGTGCCAGCAGCCCCTTCCGGGCCTCGGCCGGGGCCAACGTCCTGACTTTC. Translating gives CASSPFRASAGANVLTF. Drawing the rest from reference TRBV7-2 and TRBJ2-6, the complete variable domain is GAGVSQSPSNKVTEKGKDVELRCDPISGHTALYWYRQSLGQGLEFLIYFQGNSAPDKSGLPSDRFSAERTGGSVSTLTIQRTQQEDSAVYLCASSPFRASAGANVLTFGAGSRLTVL.